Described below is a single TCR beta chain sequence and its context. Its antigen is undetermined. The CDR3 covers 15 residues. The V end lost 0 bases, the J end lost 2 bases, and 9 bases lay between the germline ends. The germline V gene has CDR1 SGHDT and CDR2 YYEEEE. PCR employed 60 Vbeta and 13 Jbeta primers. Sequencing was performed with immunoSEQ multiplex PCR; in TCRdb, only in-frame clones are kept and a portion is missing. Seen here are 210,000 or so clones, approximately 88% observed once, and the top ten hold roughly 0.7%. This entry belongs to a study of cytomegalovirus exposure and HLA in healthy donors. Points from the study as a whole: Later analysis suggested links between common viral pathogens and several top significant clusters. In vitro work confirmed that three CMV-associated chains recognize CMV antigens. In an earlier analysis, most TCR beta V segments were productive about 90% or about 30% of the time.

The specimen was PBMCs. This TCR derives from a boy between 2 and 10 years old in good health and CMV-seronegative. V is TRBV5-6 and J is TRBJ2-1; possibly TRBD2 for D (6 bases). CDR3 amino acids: CASSLEWGAYNEQFF. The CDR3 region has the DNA TGTGCCAGCAGCTTGGAGTGGGGGGCCTACAATGAGCAGTTCTTC. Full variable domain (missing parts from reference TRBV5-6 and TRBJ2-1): DAGVTQSPTHLIKTRGQQVTLRCSPKSGHDTVSWYQQALGQGPQFIFQYYEEEERQRGNFPDRFSGHQFPNYSSELNVNALLLGDSALYLCASSLEWGAYNEQFFGPGTRLTVL.